The source of this T cell receptor beta chain is a study of CXCR3-negative and CXCR3-positive naive CD8 T cells. Study outcomes and limitations: Whereas memory cells differed, naive CXCR3-negative and CXCR3-positive cells shared similar TRBV-TRBJ usage. More hydrophobic TRB CDR3s were found in CXCR3-positive naive cells than in CXCR3-negative naive cells. The study found comparably high diversity in both naive subsets and much lower diversity in memory CD8+ cells.

Preparation of TRB cDNA libraries relied on 5' RACE carrying UMI labels. TCRdb processed the 5' RACE reads again and assigns one entry to each CDR3 protein, with no DNA. The repertoire table contains around 60,000 distinct CDR3 sequences. Looked up from germline, CDR1 is MNHEY and CDR2 is SVGAGI. This CDR3 spans 17 amino acids. Sorting was done in triplicate for each CD8+ T cell subset (approximately 300,000 cells each). CD45RO-CCR7+CD27+CD95- cells counted as naive CD8+ T cells. As for this clonotype: Its specificity is unknown.

The TCR comes from a human donor in good health. Some clones in this sample may be carry-over from other donors' samples. The chain is built from TRBV6-5 and TRBJ2-7; with no DNA, the TCRdb D assignment of TRBD2 cannot be verified. The sequencing sample was made of naive CXCR3+ CD8+ T cells from blood. The subset is: CD45RO-CCR7+CD27+CD95- naive CD8+ T cells expressing CXCR3 (TNR3+). CDR3 amino acids: CASAAGGFLEGTDEQYF.